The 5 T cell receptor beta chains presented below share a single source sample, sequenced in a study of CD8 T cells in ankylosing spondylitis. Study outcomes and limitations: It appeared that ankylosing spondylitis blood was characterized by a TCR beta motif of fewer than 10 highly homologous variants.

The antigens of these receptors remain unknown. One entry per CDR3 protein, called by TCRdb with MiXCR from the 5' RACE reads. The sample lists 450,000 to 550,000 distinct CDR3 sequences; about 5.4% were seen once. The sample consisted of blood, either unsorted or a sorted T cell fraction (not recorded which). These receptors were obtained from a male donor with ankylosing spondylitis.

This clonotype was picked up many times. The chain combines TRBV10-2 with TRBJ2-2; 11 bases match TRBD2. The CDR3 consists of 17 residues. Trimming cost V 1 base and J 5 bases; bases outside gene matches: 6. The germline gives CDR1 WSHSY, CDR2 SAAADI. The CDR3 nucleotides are TGCGCCAGCAGTGAGTTGACTAGCGGGATGGGAACCGGGGAGCTGTTTTTT. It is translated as CASSELTSGMGTGELFF.

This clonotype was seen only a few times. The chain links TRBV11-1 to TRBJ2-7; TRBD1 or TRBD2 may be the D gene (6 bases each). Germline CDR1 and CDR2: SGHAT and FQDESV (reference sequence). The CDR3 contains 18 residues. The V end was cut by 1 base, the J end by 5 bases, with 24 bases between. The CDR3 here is CASSLEGGGGPAVDEQYF. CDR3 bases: TGTGCCAGCAGCTTAGAGGGGGGCGGCGGGCCGGCGGTGGACGAGCAGTACTTC.

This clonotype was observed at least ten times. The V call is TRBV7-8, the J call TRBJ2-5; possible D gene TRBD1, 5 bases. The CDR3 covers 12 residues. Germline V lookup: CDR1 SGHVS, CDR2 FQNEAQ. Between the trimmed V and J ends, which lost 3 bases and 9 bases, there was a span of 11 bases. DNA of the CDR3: TGTGCCAGCAGCTTTACAGGCATTGCCCAGTACTTC. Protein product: CASSFTGIAQYF.

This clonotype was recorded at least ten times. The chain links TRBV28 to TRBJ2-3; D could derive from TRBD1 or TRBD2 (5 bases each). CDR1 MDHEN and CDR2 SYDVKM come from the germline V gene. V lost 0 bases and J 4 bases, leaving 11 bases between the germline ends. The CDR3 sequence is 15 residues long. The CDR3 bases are TGTGCCAGCAGTTTATGGGGGGATATGGCAGATACGCAGTATTTT. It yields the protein CASSLWGDMADTQYF. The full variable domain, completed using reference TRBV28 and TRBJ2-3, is DVKVTQSSRYLVKRTGEKVFLECVQDMDHENMFWYRQDPGLGLRLIYFSYDVKMKEKGDIPEGYSVSREKKERFSLILESASTNQTSMYLCASSLWGDMADTQYFGPGTRLTVL.

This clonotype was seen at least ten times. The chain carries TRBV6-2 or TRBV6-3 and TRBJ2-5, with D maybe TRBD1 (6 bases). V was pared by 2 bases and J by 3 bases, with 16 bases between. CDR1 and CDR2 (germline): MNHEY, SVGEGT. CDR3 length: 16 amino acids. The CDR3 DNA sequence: TGTGCCAGCAGTTACGATTCTGGGGCAGGGGAAGAGACCCAGTACTTC. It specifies CASSYDSGAGEETQYF.